Detailed here is one T cell receptor beta chain. Its antigen is as yet unknown. This entry comes from a study of cytomegalovirus exposure and HLA in healthy donors. General study findings and limits: Researchers reported that three CMV-associated chains were confirmed in vitro as CMV antigen-specific. Some highly shared sequence variants likely arose as a pipeline artifact.

This PCR relied on a set of 60 Vbeta primers and 13 Jbeta primers. The assay was immunoSEQ multiplex PCR, and TCRdb's table has in-frame clones only and misses some. The sample lists 150,000 to 200,000 clones; around 80% were seen once. The CDR3 sequence is 16 residues long. The germline V gene has CDR1 SGDLS and CDR2 YYNGEE. Between the trimmed V and J ends, which lost 0 bases and 8 bases, there was a span of 20 bases. The sample comprised PBMCs. J is TRBJ1-2 and V is TRBV9; D gene uncertain. The receptor was derived from a male donor in good health and CMV-seropositive. In DNA, the CDR3 is TGTGCCAGCAGCGTAGGATGGGGTGGGGTAGGAGGCGGCTACACCTTC. Its translation is CASSVGWGGVGGGYTF.